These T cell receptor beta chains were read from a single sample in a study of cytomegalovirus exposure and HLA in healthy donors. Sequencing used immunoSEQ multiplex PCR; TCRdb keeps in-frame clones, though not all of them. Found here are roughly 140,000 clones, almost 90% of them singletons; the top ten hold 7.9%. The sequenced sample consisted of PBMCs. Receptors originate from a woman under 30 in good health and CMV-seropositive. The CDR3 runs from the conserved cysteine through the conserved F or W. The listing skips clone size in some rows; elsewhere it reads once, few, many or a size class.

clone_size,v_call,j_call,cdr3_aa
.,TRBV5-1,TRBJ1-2,CASTGTDKNYGYTF
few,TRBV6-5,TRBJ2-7,CASSSVPGQGAREQYF
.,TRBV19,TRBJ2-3,CASSSLLGTDTQYF
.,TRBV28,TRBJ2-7,CASSSLAGGPRSYEQYF
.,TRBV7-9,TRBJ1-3,CASSLPGLNTIYF
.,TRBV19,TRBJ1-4,CASSRLDRGNEKLFF
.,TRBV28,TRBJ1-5,CASRVASELLHQPQHF
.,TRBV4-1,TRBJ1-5,CASSQGDRGAQPQHF
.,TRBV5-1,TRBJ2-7,CASSLVPFGQGADEQYF
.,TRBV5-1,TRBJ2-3,CASSRQGDTSTDTQYF
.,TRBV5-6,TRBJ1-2,CASSLYPGQGSLYGYTF
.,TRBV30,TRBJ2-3,CAWSFKSGGATDTQYF
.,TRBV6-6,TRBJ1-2,CASSYSDRKDGGYTF
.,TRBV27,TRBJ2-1,CASSLHLGDSLYNEQFF
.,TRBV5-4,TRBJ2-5,CASSRPGGPWYQETQYF
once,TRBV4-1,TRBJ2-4,CASSGLAKNIQYF
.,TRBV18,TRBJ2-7,CASSPPGRPYEQYF
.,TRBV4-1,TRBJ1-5,CASSQPLQGTQQPQHF
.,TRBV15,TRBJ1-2,CATSRDRSGAGGYTF
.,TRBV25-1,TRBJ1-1,CASSEGGRGGKAFF
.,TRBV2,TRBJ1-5,CASEGQGSNQPQHF
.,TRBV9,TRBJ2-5,CASSAGLAGVKETQYF
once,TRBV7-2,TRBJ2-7,CASSLVLAREQYF
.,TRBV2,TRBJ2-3,CASNPPGMGATQYF
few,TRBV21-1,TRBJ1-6,CASSQILRSSYNSPLHF
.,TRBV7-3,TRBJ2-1,CASQLTSGGALYNEQFF
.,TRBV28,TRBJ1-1,CASSFPTEAFF
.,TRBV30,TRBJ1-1,CAWSRMDRNTEAFF
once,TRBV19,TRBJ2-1,CASSISSSGQGYYNEQFF
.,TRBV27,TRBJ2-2,CASSIISRVNTGELFF
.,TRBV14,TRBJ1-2,CASSEGTGAYYGYTF
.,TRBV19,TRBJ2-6,CASQTLPGQGALGANVLTF
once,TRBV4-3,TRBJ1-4,CASSQDLAGALTNEKLFF
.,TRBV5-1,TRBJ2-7,CASSLPTGDNEQYF
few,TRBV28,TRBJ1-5,CASSLYGGDQPQHF
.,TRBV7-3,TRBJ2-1,CASSPGGMSRTFQFF
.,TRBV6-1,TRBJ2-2,CASSAQGTGELFF
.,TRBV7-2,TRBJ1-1,CASSLMDRGRGTEAFF
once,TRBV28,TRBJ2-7,CASSLYEPPYEQYF
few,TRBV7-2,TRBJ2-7,CASSLSPSSIYEQYF
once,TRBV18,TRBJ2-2,CASTGQGISGELFF
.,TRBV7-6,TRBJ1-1,CASSFSGTGINTEAFF
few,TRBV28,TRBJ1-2,CASSLDRAVGGYTF
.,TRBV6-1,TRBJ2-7,CASSVEGMTREQYF
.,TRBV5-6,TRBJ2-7,CASSQTTSGVDYEQYF
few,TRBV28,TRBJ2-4,CASSSTGGSGSKDIQYF
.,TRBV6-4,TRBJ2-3,CASQNHAPGTSGGGTDTQYF
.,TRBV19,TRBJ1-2,CASSAARYGYTF
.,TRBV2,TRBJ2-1,CASRWGAGGSGNEQFF
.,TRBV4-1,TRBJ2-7,CASSQLNRDYEQYF
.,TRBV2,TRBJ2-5,CASSVNRGRGETQYF
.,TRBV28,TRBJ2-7,CASKMLAGEQYF
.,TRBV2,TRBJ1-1,CASSEGLYTEAFF
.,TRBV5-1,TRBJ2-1,CASSIAGGNYNEQFF
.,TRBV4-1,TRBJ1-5,CASSQEDRSNQPQHF